This T cell receptor (beta chain) was identified during a study of T cells in localized non-small cell lung cancer. Study-wide results and caveats: Increased T cell density in blood showed an association with longer overall survival. Among the top 100 tumor clones, a median about 58 appeared in adjacent lung.

The protocol was immunoSEQ multiplex PCR, while the TCRdb copy is restricted to in-frame clones and leaves out a portion. The sample lists approximately 41,000 clones, about 86% seen once, with roughly 7% in the top ten. Germline loops: CDR1 SEHNR, CDR2 FQNEAQ (reference sequence). This CDR3 has 15 amino acids. V lost 5 bases to trimming and J lost 7 bases, with 18 bases between them. This clone was recorded once. Antigen: not known. This TCR came from a woman aged 18 to 49 with stage III lung adenocarcinoma. Specimen: peripheral blood, collected before any cancer treatment. The chain recombines TRBV7-9 with TRBJ2-1; possibly TRBD2 for D (6 bases). CDR3 nucleotide sequence: TGTGCCAGCAGCACTAGGACCTGGGGGGATAATGAGCAGTTCTTC. Its translation is CASSTRTWGDNEQFF. The full variable domain, its missing parts supplied by reference TRBV7-9 and TRBJ2-1, is DTGVSQNPRHKITKRGQNVTFRCDPISEHNRLYWYRQTLGQGPEFLTYFQNEAQLEKSRLLSDRFSAERPKGSFSTLEIQRTEQGDSAMYLCASSTRTWGDNEQFFGPGTRLTVL.